The clone carrying this T cell receptor (beta chain) was detected a few times. Its target is unknown. A second about 6 to 12 cycle PCR used barcoded and J-beta primers. The yield of each sample was at least 2.5 million CDR3-containing paired-end reads. TCRdb called the 5' RACE reads again in MiXCR, with one record for every CDR3 protein. Here the sample spans 500,000 to 550,000 distinct CDR3 sequences, more than 20% being singletons. The sample belongs to a study of blood T cells in healthy people across ages. Study at large: T cells yielded about one barcoded beta molecule per two cells through template switching.

Germline V gene sequence: CDR1 MDHEN, CDR2 SYDVKM. The CDR3 has 15 residues. V was trimmed by 1 base and J by 7 bases, leaving 14 bases between them. General observations from the study: Strong correlation linked observed beta diversity and percent naive T cells.

The data also belong to a second study, concerning T cells of mothers and their children. From that report: Six or seven children, together with their three healthy Caucasian mothers, made up the donors.

This chain joins TRBV28 and TRBJ1-5; maybe TRBD1 (5 bases). This clonotype was sampled from a boy under 18 in good health. Sequencing input: blood. The CDR3 region is CASSLFPGTEQPQHF. In nucleotides, the CDR3 is TGTGCCAGCAGTTTATTCCCAGGGACGGAACAGCCCCAGCATTTT.